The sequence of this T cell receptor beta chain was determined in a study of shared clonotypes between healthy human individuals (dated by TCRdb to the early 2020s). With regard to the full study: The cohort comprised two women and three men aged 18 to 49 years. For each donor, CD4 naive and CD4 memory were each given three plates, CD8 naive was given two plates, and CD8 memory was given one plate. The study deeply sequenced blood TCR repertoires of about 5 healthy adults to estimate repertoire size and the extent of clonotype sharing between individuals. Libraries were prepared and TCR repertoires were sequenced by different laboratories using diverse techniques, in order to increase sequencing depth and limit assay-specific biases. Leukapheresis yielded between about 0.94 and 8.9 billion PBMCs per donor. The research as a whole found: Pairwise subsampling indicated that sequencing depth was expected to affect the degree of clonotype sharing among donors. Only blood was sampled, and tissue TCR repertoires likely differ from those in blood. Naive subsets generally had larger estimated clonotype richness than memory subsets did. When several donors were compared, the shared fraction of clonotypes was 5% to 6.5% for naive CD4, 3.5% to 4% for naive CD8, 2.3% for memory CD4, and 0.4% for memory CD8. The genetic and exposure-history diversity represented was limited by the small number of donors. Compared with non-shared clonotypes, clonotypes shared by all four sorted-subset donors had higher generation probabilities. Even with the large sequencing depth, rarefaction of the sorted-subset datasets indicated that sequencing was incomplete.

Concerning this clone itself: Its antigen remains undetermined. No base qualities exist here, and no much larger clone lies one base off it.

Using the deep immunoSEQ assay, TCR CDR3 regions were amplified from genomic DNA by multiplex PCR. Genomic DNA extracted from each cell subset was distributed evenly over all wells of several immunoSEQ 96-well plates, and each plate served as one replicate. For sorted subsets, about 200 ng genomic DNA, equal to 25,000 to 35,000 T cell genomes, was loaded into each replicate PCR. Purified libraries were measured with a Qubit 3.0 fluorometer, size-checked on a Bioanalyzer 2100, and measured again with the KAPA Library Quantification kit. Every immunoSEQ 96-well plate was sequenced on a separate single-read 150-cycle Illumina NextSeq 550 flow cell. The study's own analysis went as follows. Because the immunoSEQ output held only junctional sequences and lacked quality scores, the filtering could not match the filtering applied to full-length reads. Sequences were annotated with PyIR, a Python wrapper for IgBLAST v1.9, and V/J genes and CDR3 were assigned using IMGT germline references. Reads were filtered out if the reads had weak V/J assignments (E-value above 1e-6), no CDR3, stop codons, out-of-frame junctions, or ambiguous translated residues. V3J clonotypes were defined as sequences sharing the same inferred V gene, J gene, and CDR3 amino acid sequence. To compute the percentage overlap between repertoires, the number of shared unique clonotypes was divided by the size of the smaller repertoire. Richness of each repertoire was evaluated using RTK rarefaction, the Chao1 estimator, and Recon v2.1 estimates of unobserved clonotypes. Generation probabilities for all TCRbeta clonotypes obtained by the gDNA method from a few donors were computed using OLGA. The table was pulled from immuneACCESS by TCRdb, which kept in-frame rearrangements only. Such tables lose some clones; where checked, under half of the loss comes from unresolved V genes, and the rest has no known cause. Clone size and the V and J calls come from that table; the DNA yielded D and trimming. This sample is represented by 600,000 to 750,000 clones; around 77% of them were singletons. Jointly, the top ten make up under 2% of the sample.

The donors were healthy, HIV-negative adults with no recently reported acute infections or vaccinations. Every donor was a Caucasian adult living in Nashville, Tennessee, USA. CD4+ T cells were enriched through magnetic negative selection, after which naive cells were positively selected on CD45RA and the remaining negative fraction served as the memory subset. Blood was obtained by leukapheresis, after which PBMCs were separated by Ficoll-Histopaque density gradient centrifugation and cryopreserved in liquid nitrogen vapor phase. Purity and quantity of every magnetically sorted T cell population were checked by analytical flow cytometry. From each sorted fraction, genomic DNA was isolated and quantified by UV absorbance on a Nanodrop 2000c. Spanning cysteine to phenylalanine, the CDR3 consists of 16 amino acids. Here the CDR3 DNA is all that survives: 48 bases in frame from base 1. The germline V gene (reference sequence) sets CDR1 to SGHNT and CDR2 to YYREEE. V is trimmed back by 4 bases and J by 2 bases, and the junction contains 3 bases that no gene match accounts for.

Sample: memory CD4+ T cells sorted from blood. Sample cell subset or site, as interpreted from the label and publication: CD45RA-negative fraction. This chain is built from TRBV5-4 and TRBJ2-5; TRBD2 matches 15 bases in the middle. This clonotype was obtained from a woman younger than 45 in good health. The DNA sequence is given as TGTGCCAGCAGCACGGGACTAGCGGGAGGACAAGAGACCCAGTACTTC. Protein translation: CASSTGLAGGQETQYF. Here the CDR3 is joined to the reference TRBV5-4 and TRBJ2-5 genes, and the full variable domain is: ETGVTQSPTHLIKTRGQQVTLRCSSQSGHNTVSWYQQALGQGPQFIFQYYREEENGRGNFPPRFSGLQFPNYSSELNVNALELDDSALYLCASSTGLAGGQETQYFGPGTRLLVL.